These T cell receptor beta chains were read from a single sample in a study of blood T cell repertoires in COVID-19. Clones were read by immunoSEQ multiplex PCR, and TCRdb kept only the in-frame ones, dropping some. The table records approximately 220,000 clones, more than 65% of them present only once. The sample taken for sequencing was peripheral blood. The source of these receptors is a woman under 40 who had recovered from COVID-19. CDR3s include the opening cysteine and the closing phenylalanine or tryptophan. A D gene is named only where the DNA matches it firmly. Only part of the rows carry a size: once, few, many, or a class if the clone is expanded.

CASRRTGGGYTF,TGTGCCAGCAGGCGGACAGGCGGGGGCTACACCTTC,-,TRBV14,TRBJ1-2,TRBD1
CASSHTGTSITDTQYF,TGTGCCAGCAGTCATACCGGGACTAGCATTACAGATACGCAGTATTTT,-,TRBV2,TRBJ2-3,TRBD2
CASSMGALIAKNIQYF,TGTGCCAGTAGTATGGGGGCCCTGATAGCCAAAAACATTCAGTACTTC,once,TRBV19,TRBJ2-4,-
CASSAGTGYLNTEAFF,TGTGCCAGCAGCGCAGGGACAGGGTATCTGAACACTGAAGCTTTCTTT,-,TRBV9,TRBJ1-1,TRBD1
CASSPSADTQYF,TGTGCCAGCAGCCCAAGCGCAGATACGCAGTATTTT,-,TRBV3-1/TRBV3-2,TRBJ2-3,-
CASSLFRNTEAFF,TGTGCCAGCAGTTTATTTCGGAACACTGAAGCTTTCTTT,-,TRBV27,TRBJ1-1,-
CASSHLLDSGETQYF,TGTGCCAGCAGCCACCTTTTAGACAGCGGGGAGACCCAGTACTTC,once,TRBV27,TRBJ2-5,-
CASSSLWLASTDTQYF,TGTGCCAGCAGTTCTTTGTGGCTAGCGAGCACAGATACGCAGTATTTT,-,TRBV28,TRBJ2-3,-
CASSYYAGGPYEQYF,TGTGCCAGCAGTTACTACGCGGGAGGGCCATACGAGCAGTACTTC,-,TRBV6-5,TRBJ2-7,TRBD2
CASSSAQGEETQYF,TGCGCCAGCAGCTCCGCCCAGGGTGAAGAGACCCAGTACTTC,-,TRBV5-1,TRBJ2-5,-
CASSPETGLPYEQYF,TGTGCCAGCAGCCCGGAGACAGGACTTCCCTACGAGCAGTACTTC,-,TRBV9,TRBJ2-7,-
CASSLAGVGTDTQYF,TGCGCCAGCAGCCTAGCGGGGGTAGGCACAGATACGCAGTATTTT,-,TRBV5-1,TRBJ2-3,TRBD2
CASSPDRLGAEAFF,TGCGCCAGCAGCCCCGACAGGCTAGGCGCTGAAGCTTTCTTT,-,TRBV5-1,TRBJ1-1,-
CASSEASGSRNEQFF,TGTGCCAGCAGTGAAGCTAGCGGGAGTAGAAATGAGCAGTTCTTC,-,TRBV6-4,TRBJ2-1,TRBD2
CASSRDRTYEQYF,TGTGCCAGCAGCCGGGACAGAACCTACGAGCAGTACTTC,-,TRBV5-4,TRBJ2-7,TRBD1
CASSVGDATYEQYF,TGTGCCAGCAGCGTAGGAGATGCAACCTACGAGCAGTACTTC,-,TRBV9,TRBJ2-7,-
CASSLDSAGGYGTDTQYF,TGTGCCAGTAGTCTGGACTCTGCGGGAGGCTACGGCACAGATACGCAGTATTTT,-,TRBV19,TRBJ2-3,TRBD2
CASSVPFGLAGGTEQFF,TGTGCCAGTAGTGTCCCCTTCGGACTAGCGGGAGGAACCGAGCAGTTCTTC,-,TRBV19,TRBJ2-1,TRBD2
CASSLGSGSRGDTQYF,TGTGCCAGCAGCTTGGGTAGCGGGAGTCGGGGAGATACGCAGTATTTT,once,TRBV11-2,TRBJ2-3,TRBD2
CASSVVEATDTQYF,TGTGCCAGCAGCGTAGTGGAGGCCACAGATACGCAGTATTTT,-,TRBV9,TRBJ2-3,-
CASRPLDSGATNEKLFF,TGTGCCAGTAGGCCCCTGGACAGTGGGGCAACTAATGAAAAACTGTTTTTT,once,TRBV19,TRBJ1-4,-
CASRSTGSGEAFF,TGTGCCAGCAGATCGACAGGGTCGGGGGAAGCTTTCTTT,-,TRBV7-9,TRBJ1-1,TRBD1
CASSLTPNNFYEQYF,TGTGCCAGCAGCTTAACACCCAACAATTTCTACGAGCAGTACTTC,-,TRBV11-2,TRBJ2-7,-
CAWRGTAGYEQYF,TGTGCCTGGAGAGGGACAGCAGGCTACGAGCAGTACTTC,once,TRBV30,TRBJ2-7,TRBD1
CASNGRGYTF,TGTGCCAGTAACGGTCGGGGCTACACCTTC,-,TRBV19,TRBJ1-2,-
CASSTGLMANTEAFF,TGTGCCAGTAGTACAGGGCTGATGGCGAACACTGAAGCTTTCTTT,-,TRBV19,TRBJ1-1,-
CASSLGPRPGELFF,TGTGCCAGCAGCTTAGGCCCGAGGCCCGGGGAGCTGTTTTTT,once,TRBV7-3,TRBJ2-2,-
CAWSVDRVGINNSPLHF,TGTGCCTGGAGTGTGGACAGGGTGGGAATAAATAATTCACCCCTCCACTTT,-,TRBV30,TRBJ1-6,TRBD1
CASSSLAGGIQPYNEQFF,TGTGCCAGCAGCTCACTAGCGGGAGGAATCCAGCCCTACAATGAGCAGTTCTTC,-,TRBV7-3,TRBJ2-1,TRBD2
CSVIGGNYGYTF,TGCAGCGTGATAGGGGGTAACTATGGCTACACCTTC,once,TRBV29-1,TRBJ1-2,-
CATDIAGGHNEQFF,TGTGCCACCGATATAGCGGGAGGGCACAATGAGCAGTTCTTC,once,TRBV5-4,TRBJ2-1,TRBD2
CATSGGQGAGYEQYF,TGTGCCACCAGCGGCGGACAGGGGGCCGGCTACGAGCAGTACTTC,-,TRBV15,TRBJ2-7,TRBD1
CASSSDIFGYTF,TGTGCCAGCAGTTCAGACATCTTCGGCTACACCTTC,-,TRBV12-3/TRBV12-4,TRBJ1-2,-
CAWSGEGLAGTYNEQFF,TGTGCCTGGAGTGGAGAGGGACTAGCGGGAACTTACAATGAGCAGTTCTTC,-,TRBV30,TRBJ2-1,TRBD2
CASSLSGYEQYF,TGTGCCAGCAGCTTGTCAGGTTACGAGCAGTACTTC,-,TRBV11-2,TRBJ2-7,-
CASSLVMLANEQYF,TGTGCCAGCAGCTTAGTTATGCTAGCGAACGAGCAGTACTTC,few,TRBV7-9,TRBJ2-7,-
CASSPRQLSNSPLHF,TGTGCCAGCAGCCCCCGCCAACTCTCGAATTCACCCCTCCACTTT,-,TRBV7-9,TRBJ1-6,-
CASSPGALSNQPQHF,TGTGCCAGCTCACCGGGGGCACTAAGCAATCAGCCCCAGCATTTT,-,TRBV18,TRBJ1-5,-
CASSPYRDSVVDTQYF,TGTGCCAGCTCACCGTACCGGGACTCTGTTGTAGATACGCAGTATTTT,-,TRBV18,TRBJ2-3,-
CAISDLTSGKGYEQFF,TGTGCCATCAGTGACCTTACTAGCGGGAAAGGCTATGAGCAGTTCTTC,-,TRBV10-3,TRBJ2-1,TRBD2
CASNDREGQPQHF,TGTGCCAGCAATGACAGGGAGGGTCAGCCCCAGCATTTT,-,TRBV2,TRBJ1-5,TRBD1
CASSSPSSGRRNEQFF,TGTGCCAGCAGCTCCCCCTCTAGCGGGAGACGGAATGAGCAGTTCTTC,-,TRBV27,TRBJ2-1,TRBD2
CASSLLNGPESGYTF,TGTGCCAGCAGCCTCCTCAATGGGCCCGAGTCTGGCTACACCTTC,once,TRBV7-3,TRBJ1-2,-
CASSAGRTAGSDTQYF,TGTGCCAGCAGTGCCGGACGGACAGCCGGTTCAGATACGCAGTATTTT,-,TRBV27,TRBJ2-3,-
CASSRLPEGGAYEQYF,TGTGCCAGCAGCCGCCTGCCGGAGGGAGGGGCCTACGAGCAGTACTTC,-,TRBV21-1,TRBJ2-7,-